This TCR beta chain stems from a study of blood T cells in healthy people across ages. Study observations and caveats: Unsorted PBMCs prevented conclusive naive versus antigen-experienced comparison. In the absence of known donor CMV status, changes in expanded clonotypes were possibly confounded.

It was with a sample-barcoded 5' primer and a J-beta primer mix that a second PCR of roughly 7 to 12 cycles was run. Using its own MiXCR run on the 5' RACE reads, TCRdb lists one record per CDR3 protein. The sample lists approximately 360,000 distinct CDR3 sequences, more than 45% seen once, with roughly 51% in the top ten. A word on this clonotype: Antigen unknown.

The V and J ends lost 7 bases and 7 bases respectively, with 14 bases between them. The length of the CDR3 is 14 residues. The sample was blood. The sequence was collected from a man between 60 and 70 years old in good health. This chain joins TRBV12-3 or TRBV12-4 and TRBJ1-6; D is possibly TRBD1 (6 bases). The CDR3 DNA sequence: TGTGCCAGCAACAGACAGGAGCCAAATTCACCCCTCCACTTT. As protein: CASNRQEPNSPLHF.